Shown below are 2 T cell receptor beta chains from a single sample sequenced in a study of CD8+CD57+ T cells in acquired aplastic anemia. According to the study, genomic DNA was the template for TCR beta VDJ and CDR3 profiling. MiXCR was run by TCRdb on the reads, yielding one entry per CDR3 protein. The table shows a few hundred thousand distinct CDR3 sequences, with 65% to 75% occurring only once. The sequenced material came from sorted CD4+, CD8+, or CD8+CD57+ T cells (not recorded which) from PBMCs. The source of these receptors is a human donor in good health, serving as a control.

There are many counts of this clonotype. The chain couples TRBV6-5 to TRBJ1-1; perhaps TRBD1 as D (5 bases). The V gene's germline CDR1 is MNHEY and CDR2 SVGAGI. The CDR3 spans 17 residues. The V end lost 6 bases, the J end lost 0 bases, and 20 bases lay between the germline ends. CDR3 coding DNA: TGTGCCAGCAGGACCACGTCTCGGGGGGGGATGAACACTGAAGCTTTCTTT. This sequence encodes CASRTTSRGGMNTEAFF.

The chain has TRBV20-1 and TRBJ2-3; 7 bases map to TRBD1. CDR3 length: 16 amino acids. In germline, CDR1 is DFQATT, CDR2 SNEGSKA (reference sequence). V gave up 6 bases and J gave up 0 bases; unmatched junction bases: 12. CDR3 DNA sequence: TGCAGTGCCCGAACTAGTACAGGGGATAGCACAGATACGCAGTATTTT. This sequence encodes CSARTSTGDSTDTQYF.